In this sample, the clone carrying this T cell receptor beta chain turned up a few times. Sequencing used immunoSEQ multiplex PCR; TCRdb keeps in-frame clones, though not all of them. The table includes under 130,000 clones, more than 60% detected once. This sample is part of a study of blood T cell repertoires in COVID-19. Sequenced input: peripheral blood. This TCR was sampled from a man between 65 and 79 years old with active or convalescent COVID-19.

For the CDR3, the DNA is TGTGCCAGCAGCTTGCAGGGGACGTCCTACGAGCAGTACTTC. This encodes CASSLQGTSYEQYF. V is TRBV11-3 and J is TRBJ2-7, with D maybe TRBD1 (6 bases). The CDR3 contains 14 residues. V was pared by 3 bases and J by 1 base, with 10 bases between. Germline V CDR1 and CDR2: SGHNT, YENEEA.